The 5 T cell receptor beta chains in this list originate from one sample, sequenced in a study of blood T cell repertoires in COVID-19. Profiled with immunoSEQ multiplex PCR; TCRdb holds only in-frame clones, not every one. The sample has hundreds of thousands of clones, approximately 86% seen once; the top ten hold about 4.6%. Sequencing used PBMCs or T cells enriched from blood (not recorded which). These receptor sequences come from a young woman who had been exposed to COVID-19.

This clone was observed a few times. The sample holds other DNA sequences that translate to the same CDR3. The chain has TRBV19 and TRBJ2-7, with D unresolved. With 3 bases removed from V and 2 bases from J, the gap between germline ends came to 5 bases. The CDR3 covers 12 residues. Per the germline V gene, CDR1 is LNHDA and CDR2 is SQIVND (reference sequence). Here the CDR3 DNA reads TGTGCCAGTAGTATCAGTCCCTACGAGCAGTACTTC. Protein sequence: CASSISPYEQYF.

The chain combines TRBV5-5 with TRBJ1-1; D not resolved. From germline, CDR1 is SGHKS and CDR2 YYEKEE (reference sequence). This CDR3 has 14 amino acids. Trimming removed 4 bases at V and 4 bases at J, with 14 bases between. In DNA form, the CDR3 reads TGTGCCAGCAGCAAAGAACCCGAGGGCACTGAAGCTTTCTTT. It encodes CASSKEPEGTEAFF.

The chain couples TRBV13 to TRBJ1-2; D is possibly TRBD1 (6 bases). This CDR3 has 13 amino acids. Between the trimmed V and J ends, which lost 5 bases and 2 bases, there was a span of 9 bases. The V gene's germline CDR1 is PRHDT and CDR2 FYEKMQ (reference sequence). This CDR3 is CASSPQGNYGYTF. CDR3 sequence (DNA): TGTGCCAGCAGCCCACAGGGAAACTATGGCTACACCTTC.

In this sample, this clone turned up once. CDR3 residues: CASSVRDRGTGELFF. Written as DNA, the CDR3 is TGTGCCAGCAGCGTCCGGGACAGGGGTACCGGGGAGCTGTTTTTT. V gene TRBV6-5 combines with J gene TRBJ2-2; 10 bases map to TRBD1. The CDR3 has 15 amino acids. CDR1 and CDR2 (germline): MNHEY, SVGAGI. With 6 bases clipped from V and 5 bases from J, the junction kept 6 bases outside the gene matches.

The CDR3 protein is CASSSWVAGTDTQYF. DNA of the CDR3: TGTGCCAGCAGCTCCTGGGTAGCTGGCACAGATACGCAGTATTTT. The chain carries TRBV9 and TRBJ2-3; D uncertain. Trimming cost V 4 bases and J 1 base, with 13 bases left between them. The CDR3 is 15 residues long. Germline-derived CDR1 and CDR2 are SGDLS and YYNGEE. Filled out from reference TRBV9 and TRBJ2-3, the complete variable domain reads DSGVTQTPKHLITATGQRVTLRCSPRSGDLSVYWYQQSLDQGLQFLIQYYNGEERAKGNILERFSAQQFPDLHSELNLSSLELGDSALYFCASSSWVAGTDTQYFGPGTRLTVL.